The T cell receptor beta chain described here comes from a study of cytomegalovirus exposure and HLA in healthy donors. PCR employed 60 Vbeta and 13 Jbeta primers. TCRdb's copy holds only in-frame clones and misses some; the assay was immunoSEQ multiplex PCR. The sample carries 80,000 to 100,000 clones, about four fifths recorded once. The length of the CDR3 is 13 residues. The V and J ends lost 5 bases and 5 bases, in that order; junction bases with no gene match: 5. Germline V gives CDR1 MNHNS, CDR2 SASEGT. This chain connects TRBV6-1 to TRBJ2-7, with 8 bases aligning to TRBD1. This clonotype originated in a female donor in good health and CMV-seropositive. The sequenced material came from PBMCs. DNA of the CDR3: TGTGCCAGCAGTCCCAGGGGGCTACACGAGCAGTACTTC. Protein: CASSPRGLHEQYF.